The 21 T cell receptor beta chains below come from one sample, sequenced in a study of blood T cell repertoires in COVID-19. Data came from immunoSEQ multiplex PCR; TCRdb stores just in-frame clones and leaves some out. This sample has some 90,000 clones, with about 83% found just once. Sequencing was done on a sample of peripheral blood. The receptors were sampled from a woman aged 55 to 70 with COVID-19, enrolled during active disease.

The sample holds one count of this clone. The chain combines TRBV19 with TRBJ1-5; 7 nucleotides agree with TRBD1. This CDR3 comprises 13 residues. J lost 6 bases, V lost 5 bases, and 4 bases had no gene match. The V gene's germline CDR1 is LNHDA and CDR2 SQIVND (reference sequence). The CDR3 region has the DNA TGTGCCAGTAGTCCACAGGGGACTCAGCCCCAGCATTTT. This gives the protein CASSPQGTQPQHF.

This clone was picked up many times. This CDR3 reads CASSQDNRGLGYGYTF. The CDR3 coding sequence is TGCGCCAGCAGCCAAGATAATAGGGGATTGGGCTATGGCTACACCTTC. This chain connects TRBV4-3 to TRBJ1-2; tentative D call: TRBD1 (5 bases). The V end was cut by 0 bases, the J end by 4 bases, with 15 bases between. The CDR3 length is 16 residues. Per germline, CDR1 LGHNA and CDR2 YSLEER.

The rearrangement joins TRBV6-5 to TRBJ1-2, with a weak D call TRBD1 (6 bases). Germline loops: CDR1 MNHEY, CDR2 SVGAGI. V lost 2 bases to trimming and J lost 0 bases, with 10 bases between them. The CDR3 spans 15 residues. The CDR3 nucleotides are TGTGCCAGCAGTTACAGGGGACACACTAACTATGGCTACACCTTC. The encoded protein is CASSYRGHTNYGYTF.

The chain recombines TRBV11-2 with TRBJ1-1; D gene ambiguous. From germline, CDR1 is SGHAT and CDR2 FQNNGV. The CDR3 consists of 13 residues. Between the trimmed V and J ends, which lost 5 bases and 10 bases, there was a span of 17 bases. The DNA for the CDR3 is TGTGCCAGCAGCCTCTCACGGGGAGGTCGAGCTTTCTTT. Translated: CASSLSRGGRAFF. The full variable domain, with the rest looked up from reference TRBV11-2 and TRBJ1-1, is EAGVAQSPRYKIIEKRQSVAFWCNPISGHATLYWYQQILGQGPKLLIQFQNNGVVDDSQLPKDRFSAERLKGVDSTLKIQPAKLEDSAVYLCASSLSRGGRAFFGQGTRLTVV.

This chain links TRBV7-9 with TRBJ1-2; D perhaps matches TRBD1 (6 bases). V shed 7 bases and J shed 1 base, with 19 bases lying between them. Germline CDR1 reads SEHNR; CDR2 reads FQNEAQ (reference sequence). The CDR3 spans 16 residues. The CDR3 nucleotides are TGTGCCAGCACCGATACTAGGGGCAGGGGTAACTATGGCTACACCTTC. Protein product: CASTDTRGRGNYGYTF.

The DNA for the CDR3 is TGTGCCTGGACTATAGCGGGGGCCGGGGAGCTGTTTTTT. Protein: CAWTIAGAGELFF. The V call is TRBV30, the J call TRBJ2-2; TRBD2 matches 9 bases. Losses at the gene ends were 4 bases for V and 6 bases for J; bases not matched to a gene: 3. This CDR3 spans 13 amino acids. Germline assignment: CDR1 GTSNPN and CDR2 SVGIG (reference sequence).

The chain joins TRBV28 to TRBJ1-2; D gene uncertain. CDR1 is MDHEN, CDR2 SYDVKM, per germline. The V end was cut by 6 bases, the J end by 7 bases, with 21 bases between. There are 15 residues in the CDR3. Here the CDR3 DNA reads TGTGCCAGCAGCCGTGTGGACTTTGTGCGGGGTGGCTACACCTTC. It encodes CASSRVDFVRGGYTF.

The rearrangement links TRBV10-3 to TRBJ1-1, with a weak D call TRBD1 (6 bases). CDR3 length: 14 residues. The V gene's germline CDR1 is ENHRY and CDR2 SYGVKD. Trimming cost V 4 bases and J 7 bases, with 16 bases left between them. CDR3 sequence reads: CAISAHRDKLEAFF. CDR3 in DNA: TGTGCCATCAGTGCACACCGGGACAAACTTGAAGCTTTCTTT.

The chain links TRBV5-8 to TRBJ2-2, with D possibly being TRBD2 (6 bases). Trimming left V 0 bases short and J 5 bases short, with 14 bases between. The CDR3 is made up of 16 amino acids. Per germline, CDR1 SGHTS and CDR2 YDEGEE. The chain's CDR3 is CASSLVGGDETGELFF. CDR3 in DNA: TGTGCCAGCAGCTTGGTGGGCGGGGACGAAACCGGGGAGCTGTTTTTT.

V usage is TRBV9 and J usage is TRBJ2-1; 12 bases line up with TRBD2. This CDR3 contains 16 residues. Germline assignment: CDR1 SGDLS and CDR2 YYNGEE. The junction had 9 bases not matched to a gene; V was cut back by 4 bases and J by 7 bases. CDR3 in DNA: TGTGCCAGCAGCCCCCGGGCTAGCGGGGGGGCAAATGAGCAGTTCTTC. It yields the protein CASSPRASGGANEQFF.

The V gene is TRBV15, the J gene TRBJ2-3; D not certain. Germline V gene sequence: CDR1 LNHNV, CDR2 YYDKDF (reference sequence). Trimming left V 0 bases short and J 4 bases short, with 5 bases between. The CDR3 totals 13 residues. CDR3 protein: CATSRDQADTQYF. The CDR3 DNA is TGTGCCACCAGCAGAGATCAGGCAGATACGCAGTATTTT.

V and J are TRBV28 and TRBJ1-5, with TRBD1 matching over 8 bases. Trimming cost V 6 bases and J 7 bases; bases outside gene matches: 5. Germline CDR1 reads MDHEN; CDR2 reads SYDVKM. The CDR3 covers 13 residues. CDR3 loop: CASRENRGQPQHF. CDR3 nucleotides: TGTGCCAGCAGGGAAAACAGGGGGCAGCCCCAGCATTTT.

CDR3 sequence reads: CTSNSPSGGKPQETQYF. CDR3 sequence (DNA): TGCACCAGCAATAGCCCTAGCGGGGGGAAACCTCAAGAGACCCAGTACTTC. The chain carries TRBV1 and TRBJ2-5; the table's D gene call, TRBD2, was not cross checked with the DNA. TRBV1 is annotated as a pseudogene. This CDR3 contains 17 residues.

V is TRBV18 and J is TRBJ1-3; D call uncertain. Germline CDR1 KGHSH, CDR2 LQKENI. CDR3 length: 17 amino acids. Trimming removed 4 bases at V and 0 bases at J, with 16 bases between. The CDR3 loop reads CASSRTQAEGSGNTIYF. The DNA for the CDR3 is TGTGCCAGCTCACGAACCCAGGCAGAGGGCTCTGGAAACACCATATATTTT.

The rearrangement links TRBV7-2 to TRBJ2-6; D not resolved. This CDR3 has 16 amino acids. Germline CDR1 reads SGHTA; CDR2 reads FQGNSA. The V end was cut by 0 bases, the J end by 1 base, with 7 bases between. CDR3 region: CASSLAPGSGANVLTF. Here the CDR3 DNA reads TGTGCCAGCAGCTTAGCGCCCGGTTCTGGGGCCAACGTCCTGACTTTC.

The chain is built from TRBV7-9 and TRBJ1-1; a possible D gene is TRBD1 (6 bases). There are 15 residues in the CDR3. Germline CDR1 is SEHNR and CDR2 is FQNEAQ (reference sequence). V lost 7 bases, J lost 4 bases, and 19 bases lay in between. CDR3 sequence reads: CASIRGGFSVTEAFF. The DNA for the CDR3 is TGTGCCAGCATTCGAGGGGGATTCAGTGTCACTGAAGCTTTCTTT.

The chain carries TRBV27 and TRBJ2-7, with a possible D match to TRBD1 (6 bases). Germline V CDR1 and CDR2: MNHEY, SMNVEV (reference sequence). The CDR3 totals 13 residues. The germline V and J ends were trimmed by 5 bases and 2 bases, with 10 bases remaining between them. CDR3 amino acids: CASSIRGPYEQYF. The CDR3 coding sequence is TGTGCCAGCAGTATCAGGGGCCCCTACGAGCAGTACTTC.

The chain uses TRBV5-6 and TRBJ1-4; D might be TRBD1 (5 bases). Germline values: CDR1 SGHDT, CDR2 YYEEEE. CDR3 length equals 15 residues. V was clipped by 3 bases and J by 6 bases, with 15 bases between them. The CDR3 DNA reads TGTGCCAGCAGCTCCTTCGGGGGGACCTATGAAAAACTGTTTTTT. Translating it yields CASSSFGGTYEKLFF.

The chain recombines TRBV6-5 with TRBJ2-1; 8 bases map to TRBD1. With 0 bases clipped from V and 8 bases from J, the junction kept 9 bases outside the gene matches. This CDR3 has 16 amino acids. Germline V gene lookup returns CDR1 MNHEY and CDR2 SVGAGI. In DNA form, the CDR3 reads TGTGCCAGCAGTTACTCGAGCCGCAGGGGGCGAGATGAGCAGTTCTTC. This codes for CASSYSSRRGRDEQFF.

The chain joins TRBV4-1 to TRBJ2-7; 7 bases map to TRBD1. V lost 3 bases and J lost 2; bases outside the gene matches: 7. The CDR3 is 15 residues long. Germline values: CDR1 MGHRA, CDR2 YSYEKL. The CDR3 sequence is CASSHLRQGPYEQYF. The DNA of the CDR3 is TGCGCCAGCAGCCACTTGAGACAGGGACCCTACGAGCAGTACTTC.

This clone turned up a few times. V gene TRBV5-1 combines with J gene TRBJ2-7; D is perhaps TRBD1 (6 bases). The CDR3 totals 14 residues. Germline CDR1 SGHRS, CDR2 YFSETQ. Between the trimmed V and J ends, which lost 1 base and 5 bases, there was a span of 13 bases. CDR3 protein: CASSLRNREHEQYF. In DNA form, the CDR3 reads TGCGCCAGCAGCTTGAGAAACAGGGAACACGAGCAGTACTTC.